A single sample gave rise to the 12 T cell receptor beta chains below, sequenced in a study of T cells in localized non-small cell lung cancer. Clones were sequenced by immunoSEQ multiplex PCR, and TCRdb holds only the in-frame ones, with some missing. The sample contains almost 4,000 clones, about a quarter of which appear only once. This specimen was lung tumor tissue, taken before any cancer treatment. These receptors were taken from a man aged 40 to 75 with stage II lung adenocarcinoma.

The chain links TRBV30 to TRBJ1-1; D is uncertain. CDR3 size: 14 residues. V lost 2 bases and J lost 1, with 11 bases in between. CDR1 and CDR2 from the germline V gene are GTSNPN and SVGIG (reference sequence). DNA for the CDR3: TGTGCCTGGAGTTTACTACCTCAGAACACTGAAGCTTTCTTT. Translated, it gives CAWSLLPQNTEAFF.

The CDR3 nucleotides are TGTGCCAGTAGTATATGGGGGACGAAGGATGAGCAGTTCTTC. Protein sequence: CASSIWGTKDEQFF. The V call is TRBV19, the J call TRBJ2-1, with D perhaps given as TRBD1 or TRBD2 (5 bases each). This CDR3 comprises 14 residues. Germline CDR1 and CDR2: LNHDA and SQIVND (reference sequence). Trimming removed 2 bases from V and 8 bases from J, with 13 bases in between.

This clone was counted between two and nine times. This sequence joins TRBV6-8 and TRBJ2-1; 7 bases map to TRBD1. The CDR3 runs 14 residues. V gave up 6 bases and J gave up 5 bases; unmatched junction bases: 7. The germline gives CDR1 MNHGY, CDR2 SAAAGT. The CDR3, as DNA: TGTGCCAGCAGACCGGGACAGACAAACAATGAGCAGTTCTTC. It translates to CASRPGQTNNEQFF.

This clone was detected only a few times. This chain's CDR3 is CASNLGAGTDTQYF. Here the CDR3 DNA reads TGCGCCAGCAATTTGGGTGCAGGTACAGATACGCAGTATTTT. The V gene is TRBV23-1, the J gene TRBJ2-3, with unresolved D. TRBV23-1 is given ORF status, its function remaining uncertain. The CDR3 is 14 amino acids. V lost 7 bases to trimming and J lost 3 bases, with 14 bases between them.

This clone was detected a few times. The chain has TRBV6-8 and TRBJ1-5; 7 bases are a match to TRBD1. Trimming took 2 bases from V and 6 from J; bases not matched to a gene: 7. CDR3 length: 15 residues. Germline CDR1 reads MNHGY; CDR2 reads SAAAGT. The CDR3 sequence: CASSYAGQRSQPQHF. The CDR3 DNA is TGTGCCAGCAGTTACGCGGGACAGAGAAGTCAGCCCCAGCATTTT.

This clone occurred a few times. The gene calls are TRBV19 and TRBJ2-1; D might be TRBD1 or TRBD2, each matching 5 bases. Germline values: CDR1 LNHDA, CDR2 SQIVND (reference sequence). CDR3 length: 14 amino acids. V lost 4 bases to trimming and J lost 8 bases, with 15 bases between them. Here the CDR3 reads CASSTRGPFDEQFF. The CDR3 DNA reads TGTGCCAGTAGTACCCGGGGCCCTTTCGATGAGCAGTTCTTC.

This rearrangement joins TRBV29-1 to TRBJ2-2, with D hard to call. V lost 4 bases to trimming and J lost 0 bases, with 6 bases between them. Germline V gives CDR1 SQVTM, CDR2 ANQGSEA. The CDR3 has 13 amino acids. In nucleotides, the CDR3 is TGCAGCGTTGTGACAACGAACACCGGGGAGCTGTTTTTT. This sequence encodes CSVVTTNTGELFF.

V usage is TRBV5-1 and J usage is TRBJ2-1; 9 bases agree with TRBD1. CDR3 length: 15 amino acids. Trimming took 0 bases from V and 8 from J; bases not matched to a gene: 6. Germline V gene data show CDR1 as SGHRS and CDR2 as YFSETQ. The CDR3 DNA follows: TGCGCCAGCAGCTTGGATGGGACAGGGCACGATGAGCAGTTCTTC. Amino acids: CASSLDGTGHDEQFF. The variable domain in full, with the rest retrieved from reference TRBV5-1 and TRBJ2-1, is KAGVTQTPRYLIKTRGQQVTLSCSPISGHRSVSWYQQTPGQGLQFLFEYFSETQRNKGNFPGRFSGRQFSNSRSEMNVSTLELGDSALYLCASSLDGTGHDEQFFGPGTRLTVL.

The CDR3 sequence: CASSYQGQGNSPLHF. The DNA for the CDR3 is TGTGCCAGCAGTTACCAGGGGCAGGGAAATTCACCCCTCCACTTT. The gene calls are TRBV6-8 and TRBJ1-6; D might be TRBD1 (6 bases). The CDR3 covers 15 residues. V lost 2 bases to trimming and J lost 7 bases, with 12 bases between them. Germline CDR1 is MNHGY and CDR2 is SAAAGT.

In this sample, this clone turned up once. This rearrangement joins TRBV19 to TRBJ2-2, with 10 nucleotides matching TRBD1. The CDR3 runs 16 residues. Germline V lookup: CDR1 LNHDA, CDR2 SQIVND (reference sequence). J was trimmed by 5 bases and V by 7 bases; bases with no gene match: 10. The DNA for the CDR3 is TGTGCCAGTAAAACACCGGGACAGGGGAGTACCGGGGAGCTGTTTTTT. Its protein is CASKTPGQGSTGELFF. Filled out from reference TRBV19 and TRBJ2-2, the complete variable domain reads DGGITQSPKYLFRKEGQNVTLSCEQNLNHDAMYWYRQDPGQGLRLIYYSQIVNDFQKGDIAEGYSVSREKKESFPLTVTSAQKNPTAFYLCASKTPGQGSTGELFFGEGSRLTVL.

This clone was seen a handful of times. This chain links TRBV19 with TRBJ1-4; D is possibly TRBD1 (6 bases). The germline gives CDR1 LNHDA, CDR2 SQIVND (reference sequence). V was clipped by 0 bases and J by 6 bases, with 11 bases between them. This CDR3 has 15 residues. The DNA for the CDR3 is TGTGCCAGTAGTATAGAGGGCAGGGGCCATGAAAAACTGTTTTTT. This sequence encodes CASSIEGRGHEKLFF. Based on the CDR3 plus reference TRBV19 and TRBJ1-4, the full variable domain is DGGITQSPKYLFRKEGQNVTLSCEQNLNHDAMYWYRQDPGQGLRLIYYSQIVNDFQKGDIAEGYSVSREKKESFPLTVTSAQKNPTAFYLCASSIEGRGHEKLFFGSGTQLSVL.

The chain links TRBV28 to TRBJ1-2; D gene unclear. Germline CDR1 reads MDHEN; CDR2 reads SYDVKM. Trimming shortened V by 3 bases and J by 7 bases, and 21 bases separated the two germline ends. The CDR3 runs to 16 residues. As DNA, the CDR3 is TGTGCCAGCAGTTTGGGGTCGGGGTCCGGCATCTCTGGCTACACCTTC. This codes for CASSLGSGSGISGYTF.